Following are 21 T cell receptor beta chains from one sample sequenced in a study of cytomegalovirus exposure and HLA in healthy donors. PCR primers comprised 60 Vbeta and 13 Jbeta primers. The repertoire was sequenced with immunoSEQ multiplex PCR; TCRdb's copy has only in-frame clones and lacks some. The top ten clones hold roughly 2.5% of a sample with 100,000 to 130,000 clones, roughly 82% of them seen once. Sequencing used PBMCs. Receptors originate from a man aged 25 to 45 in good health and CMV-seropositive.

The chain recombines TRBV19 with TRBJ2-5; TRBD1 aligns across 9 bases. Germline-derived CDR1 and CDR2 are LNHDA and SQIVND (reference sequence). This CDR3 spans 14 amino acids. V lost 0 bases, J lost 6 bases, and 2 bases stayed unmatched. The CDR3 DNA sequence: TGTGCCAGTAGTATAGAAGGGACAGGGAAGACCCAGTACTTC. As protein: CASSIEGTGKTQYF.

The CDR3 DNA reads as TGTGCCAGCAGCTTCGGAGCGGGCCAAGAGACCCAGTACTTC. Amino acid sequence: CASSFGAGQETQYF. The rearrangement joins TRBV5-4 to TRBJ2-5, with D possibly being TRBD2 (6 bases). CDR1 SGHNT and CDR2 YYREEE come from the germline V gene (reference sequence). Trimming removed 2 bases at V and 1 base at J, with 9 bases between. This CDR3 is built from 14 residues.

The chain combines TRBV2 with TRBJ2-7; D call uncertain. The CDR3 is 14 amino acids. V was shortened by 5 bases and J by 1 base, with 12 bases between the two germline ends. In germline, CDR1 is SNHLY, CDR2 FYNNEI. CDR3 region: CASSLQYSSYEQYF. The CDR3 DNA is TGTGCCAGCAGTCTCCAGTATTCTTCCTACGAGCAGTACTTC.

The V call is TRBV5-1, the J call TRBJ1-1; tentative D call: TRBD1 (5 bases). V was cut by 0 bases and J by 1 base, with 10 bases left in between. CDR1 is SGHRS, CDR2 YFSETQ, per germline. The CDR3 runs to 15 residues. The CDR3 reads CASSLEAGKNTEAFF. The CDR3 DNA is TGCGCCAGCAGCTTGGAAGCAGGGAAGAACACTGAAGCTTTCTTT.

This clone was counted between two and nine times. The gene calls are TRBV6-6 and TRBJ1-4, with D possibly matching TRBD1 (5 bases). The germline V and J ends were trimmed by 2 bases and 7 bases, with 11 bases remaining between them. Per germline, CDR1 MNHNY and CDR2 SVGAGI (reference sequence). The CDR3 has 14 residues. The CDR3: CASSYGQGSEKLFF. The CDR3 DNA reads TGTGCCAGCAGTTACGGTCAGGGAAGTGAAAAACTGTTTTTT.

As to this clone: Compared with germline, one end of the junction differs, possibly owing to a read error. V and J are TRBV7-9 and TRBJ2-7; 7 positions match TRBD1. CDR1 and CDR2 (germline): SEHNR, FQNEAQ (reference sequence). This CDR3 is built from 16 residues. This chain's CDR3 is CSSSPLVGTDSYEQYF. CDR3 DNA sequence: TGTTCCAGCAGCCCCCTTGTTGGGACAGACTCCTACGAGCAGTACTTC. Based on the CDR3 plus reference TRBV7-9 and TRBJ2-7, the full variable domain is DTGVSQNPRHKITKRGQNVTFRCDPISEHNRLYWYRQTLGQGPEFLTYFQNEAQLEKSRLLSDRFSAERPKGSFSTLEIQRTEQGDSAMYLCSSSPLVGTDSYEQYFGPGTRLTVT.

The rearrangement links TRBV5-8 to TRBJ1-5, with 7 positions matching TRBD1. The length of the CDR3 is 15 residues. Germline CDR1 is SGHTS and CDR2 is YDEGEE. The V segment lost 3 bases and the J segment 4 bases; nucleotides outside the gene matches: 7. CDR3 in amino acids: CASSSSGTVNQPQHF. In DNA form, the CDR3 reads TGTGCCAGCAGCTCCTCCGGGACAGTAAATCAGCCCCAGCATTTT.

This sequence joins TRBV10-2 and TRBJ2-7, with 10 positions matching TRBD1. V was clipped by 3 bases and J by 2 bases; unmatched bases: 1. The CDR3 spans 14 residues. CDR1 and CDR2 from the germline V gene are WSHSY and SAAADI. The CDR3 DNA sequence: TGCGCCAGCAGTGACGGGACAGGGGCCTACGAGCAGTACTTC. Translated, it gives CASSDGTGAYEQYF.

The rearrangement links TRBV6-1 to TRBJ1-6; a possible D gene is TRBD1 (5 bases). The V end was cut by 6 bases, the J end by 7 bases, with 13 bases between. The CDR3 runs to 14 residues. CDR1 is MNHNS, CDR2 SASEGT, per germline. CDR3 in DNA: TGTGCCAGCAGCCCTGACGACAGAAATTCACCCCTCCACTTT. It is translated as CASSPDDRNSPLHF.

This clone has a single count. CDR3: CASSIGGGEQYF. CDR3 DNA sequence: TGTGCCAGCAGCATAGGGGGCGGCGAGCAGTACTTC. The rearrangement uses TRBV7-9 and TRBJ2-7; 7 positions agree with TRBD1. The J segment lost 6 bases and the V segment lost 5 bases, leaving 4 bases of the junction unmatched. Germline V gene data show CDR1 as SEHNR and CDR2 as FQNEAQ (reference sequence). The CDR3 extends over 12 amino acids.

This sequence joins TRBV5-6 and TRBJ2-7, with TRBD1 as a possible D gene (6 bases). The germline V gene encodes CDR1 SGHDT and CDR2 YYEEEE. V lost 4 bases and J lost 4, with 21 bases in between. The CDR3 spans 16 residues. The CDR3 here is CASSPRQELGYYEQYF. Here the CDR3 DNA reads TGTGCCAGCAGCCCCCGACAGGAATTAGGTTATTACGAGCAGTACTTC.

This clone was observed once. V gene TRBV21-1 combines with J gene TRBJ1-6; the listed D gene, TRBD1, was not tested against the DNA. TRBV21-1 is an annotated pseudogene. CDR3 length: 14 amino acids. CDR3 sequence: CASNTPPQGSPLHF. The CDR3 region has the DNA TGTGCCAGCAACACCCCCCCCCAGGGGTCACCCCTCCACTTT.

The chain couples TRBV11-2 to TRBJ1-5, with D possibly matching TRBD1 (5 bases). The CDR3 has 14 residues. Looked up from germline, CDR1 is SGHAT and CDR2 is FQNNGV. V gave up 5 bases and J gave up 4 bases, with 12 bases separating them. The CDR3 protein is CASSPQGRNQPQHF. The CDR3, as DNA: TGTGCCAGCAGCCCCCAGGGTAGGAATCAGCCCCAGCATTTT.

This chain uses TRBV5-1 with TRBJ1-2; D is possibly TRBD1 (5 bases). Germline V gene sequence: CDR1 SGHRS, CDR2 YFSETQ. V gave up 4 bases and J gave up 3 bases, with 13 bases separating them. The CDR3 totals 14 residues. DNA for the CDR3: TGCGCCAGCAGCGGGGGGGACGAATACTATGGCTACACCTTC. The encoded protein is CASSGGDEYYGYTF.

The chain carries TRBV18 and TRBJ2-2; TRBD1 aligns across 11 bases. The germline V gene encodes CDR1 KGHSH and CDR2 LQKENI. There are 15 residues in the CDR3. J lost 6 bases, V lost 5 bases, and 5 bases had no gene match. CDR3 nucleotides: TGTGCCAGCTCATCCGGGACAGGGGGTGCCGGGGAGCTGTTTTTT. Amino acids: CASSSGTGGAGELFF. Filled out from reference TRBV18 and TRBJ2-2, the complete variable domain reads NAGVMQNPRHLVRRRGQEARLRCSPMKGHSHVYWYRQLPEEGLKFMVYLQKENIIDESGMPKERFSAEFPKEGPSILRIQQVVRGDSAAYFCASSSGTGGAGELFFGEGSRLTVL.

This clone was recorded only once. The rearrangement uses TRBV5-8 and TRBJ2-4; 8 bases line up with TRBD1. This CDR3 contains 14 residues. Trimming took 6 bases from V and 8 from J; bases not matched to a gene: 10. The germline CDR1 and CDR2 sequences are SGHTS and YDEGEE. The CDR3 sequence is CASTKGQAGDIQYF. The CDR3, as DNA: TGTGCCAGCACCAAGGGACAGGCGGGCGACATTCAGTACTTC.

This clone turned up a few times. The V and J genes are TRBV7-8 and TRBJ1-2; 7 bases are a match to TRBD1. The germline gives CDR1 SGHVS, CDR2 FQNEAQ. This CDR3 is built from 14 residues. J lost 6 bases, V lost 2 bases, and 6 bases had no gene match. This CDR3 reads CASSLKGGAHGYTF. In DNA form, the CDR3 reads TGTGCCAGCAGCTTAAAAGGGGGCGCCCATGGCTACACCTTC.

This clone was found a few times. The CDR3 loop is CASSETGETYNEQFF. The CDR3 DNA reads as TGTGCCAGCAGTGAGACAGGGGAAACCTACAATGAGCAGTTCTTC. V is TRBV6-4 and J is TRBJ2-1, with 8 bases aligning to TRBD1. V gave up 3 bases and J gave up 2 bases; unmatched junction bases: 3. The length of the CDR3 is 15 residues. Germline lookup yields CDR1 MRHNA and CDR2 SNTAGT.

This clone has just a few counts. CDR3 residues: CASSTGGRSYEQYF. In DNA, the CDR3 is TGTGCCAGCAGCACGGGGGGCCGCTCCTACGAGCAGTACTTC. J is TRBJ2-7 and V is TRBV5-4; TRBD2 is a possible D gene (7 bases). The V end lost 4 bases, the J end lost 0 bases, and 11 bases lay between the germline ends. The CDR3 has 14 residues. Germline V gene sequence: CDR1 SGHNT, CDR2 YYREEE (reference sequence).

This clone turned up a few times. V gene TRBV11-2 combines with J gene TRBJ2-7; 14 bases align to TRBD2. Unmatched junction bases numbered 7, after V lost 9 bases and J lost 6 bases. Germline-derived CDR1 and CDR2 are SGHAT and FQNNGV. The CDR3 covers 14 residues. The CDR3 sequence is CASRRLAGGREQYF. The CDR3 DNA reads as TGTGCCAGTCGAAGACTAGCGGGGGGGCGCGAGCAGTACTTC.

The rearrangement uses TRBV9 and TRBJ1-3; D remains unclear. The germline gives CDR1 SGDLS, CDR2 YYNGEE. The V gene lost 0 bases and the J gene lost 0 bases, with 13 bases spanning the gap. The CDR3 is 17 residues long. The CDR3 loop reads CASSVGLRRDSGNTIYF. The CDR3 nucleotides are TGTGCCAGCAGCGTAGGCCTCAGGAGGGACTCTGGAAACACCATATATTTT.